These T cell receptor beta chains were read from a single sample in a study of T cells in tuberculosis. TCRdb's copy holds only in-frame clones and misses some; the assay was immunoSEQ multiplex PCR. Of roughly 34,000 clones listed, around 95% are singletons. Input material: PBMCs. The receptors stem from a donor aged 10 to 29 with latent tuberculosis or without tuberculosis infection. CDR3s include the opening cysteine and the closing phenylalanine or tryptophan. The order of the fields is D gene, clone size, V gene, J gene, CDR3 DNA, CDR3 protein. The D gene is left open where the match is weak. Only some rows state a clone size, as once, few, many or a class for expanded clones.

>.|.|TRBV20-1|TRBJ1-4
TGCAGTGTGAGGAATGAAAAACTGTTTTTT
CSVRNEKLFF
>TRBD2|once|TRBV27|TRBJ2-3
TGTGCCAGCAGTCCCCCACTAGCGGGGGGGCAATTCGGCACAGATACGCAGTATTTT
CASSPPLAGGQFGTDTQYF
>.|.|TRBV29-1|TRBJ2-7
TGCAGCGTTGAAGGACAGATTTTC
CSVEGQIF
>.|once|TRBV19|TRBJ1-5
TGTGCCAGTAGTCGCGGCGGGGTTTTAGGGAATCAGCCCCAGCATTTT
CASSRGGVLGNQPQHF
>TRBD1|.|TRBV7-9|TRBJ2-7
TGTGCCAGCAGCTCGGGACAGGCCTCCTACGAGCAGTACTTC
CASSSGQASYEQYF
>TRBD1|.|TRBV2|TRBJ2-7
TGTGCCAGCAGTGAGGGACAGGGGGCTGGCGAGCAGTACTTC
CASSEGQGAGEQYF
>TRBD2|.|TRBV6-5|TRBJ2-7
TGTGCCAGCAGTACCATAGCGGGGGGGTACGAGCAGTACTTC
CASSTIAGGYEQYF
>TRBD2|.|TRBV10-1|TRBJ2-1
TGCGCCAGCAGTGCGGGTCGGGAGGGCCTCGGAGATGAGCAGTTCTTC
CASSAGREGLGDEQFF
>TRBD1|.|TRBV2|TRBJ1-3
TGTGCCAGCAGTGGGGACAGCAAAAACACCATATATTTT
CASSGDSKNTIYF
>.|.|TRBV27|TRBJ1-2
TGTGCCAGCAGTTTCGGAGGGGCCGGTGGCTACACCTTC
CASSFGGAGGYTF
>TRBD2|.|TRBV7-2|TRBJ2-7
TGTGCCAGCAGCTCCTCTTTGGGGGGGTCCTACGAGCAGTACTTC
CASSSSLGGSYEQYF
>TRBD2|.|TRBV7-2|TRBJ2-5
TGTGCCAGCAGCTTCGGGACTAGCGGGGGCCAAGAGACCCAGTACTTC
CASSFGTSGGQETQYF
>TRBD2|.|TRBV11-2|TRBJ2-7
TGTGCCAGCAGCTTCGGACTAGCGGGGGGCCTAAGCTCCTACGAGCAGTACTTC
CASSFGLAGGLSSYEQYF
>TRBD2|.|TRBV5-4|TRBJ2-5
TGTGCCAGCAGCTTGGCTTCAACTAGCGGGGGGGTGGAGACCCAGTACTTC
CASSLASTSGGVETQYF
>TRBD2|.|TRBV6-5|TRBJ2-1
TGTGCCAGCAGCCTCGCGGGGGGTGAGCAGTTCTTC
CASSLAGGEQFF
>.|.|TRBV13|TRBJ2-6
TGTGCCAGCAGCTCCGACGGCGTGGACACCGGGGCCAACGTCCTGACTTTC
CASSSDGVDTGANVLTF
>TRBD2|.|TRBV7-2|TRBJ2-7
TGTGCCAGCAGCTTAGTCTCTGGGAGGGTATCGATTCCGTACTTC
CASSLVSGRVSIPYF
>TRBD1|.|TRBV6-5|TRBJ1-6
TGTGCCAGCAGTAGGACAGGGGTTAATTCACCCCTCCACTTT
CASSRTGVNSPLHF
>.|.|TRBV13|TRBJ1-1
TGTGCCAGCAGTGCTCCCGGGTTGAACACTGAAGCTTTCTTT
CASSAPGLNTEAFF
>TRBD1|.|TRBV9|TRBJ1-1
TGTGCCAGCAGCGTCGGGACAGGGAGGACTGAAGCTTTCTTT
CASSVGTGRTEAFF